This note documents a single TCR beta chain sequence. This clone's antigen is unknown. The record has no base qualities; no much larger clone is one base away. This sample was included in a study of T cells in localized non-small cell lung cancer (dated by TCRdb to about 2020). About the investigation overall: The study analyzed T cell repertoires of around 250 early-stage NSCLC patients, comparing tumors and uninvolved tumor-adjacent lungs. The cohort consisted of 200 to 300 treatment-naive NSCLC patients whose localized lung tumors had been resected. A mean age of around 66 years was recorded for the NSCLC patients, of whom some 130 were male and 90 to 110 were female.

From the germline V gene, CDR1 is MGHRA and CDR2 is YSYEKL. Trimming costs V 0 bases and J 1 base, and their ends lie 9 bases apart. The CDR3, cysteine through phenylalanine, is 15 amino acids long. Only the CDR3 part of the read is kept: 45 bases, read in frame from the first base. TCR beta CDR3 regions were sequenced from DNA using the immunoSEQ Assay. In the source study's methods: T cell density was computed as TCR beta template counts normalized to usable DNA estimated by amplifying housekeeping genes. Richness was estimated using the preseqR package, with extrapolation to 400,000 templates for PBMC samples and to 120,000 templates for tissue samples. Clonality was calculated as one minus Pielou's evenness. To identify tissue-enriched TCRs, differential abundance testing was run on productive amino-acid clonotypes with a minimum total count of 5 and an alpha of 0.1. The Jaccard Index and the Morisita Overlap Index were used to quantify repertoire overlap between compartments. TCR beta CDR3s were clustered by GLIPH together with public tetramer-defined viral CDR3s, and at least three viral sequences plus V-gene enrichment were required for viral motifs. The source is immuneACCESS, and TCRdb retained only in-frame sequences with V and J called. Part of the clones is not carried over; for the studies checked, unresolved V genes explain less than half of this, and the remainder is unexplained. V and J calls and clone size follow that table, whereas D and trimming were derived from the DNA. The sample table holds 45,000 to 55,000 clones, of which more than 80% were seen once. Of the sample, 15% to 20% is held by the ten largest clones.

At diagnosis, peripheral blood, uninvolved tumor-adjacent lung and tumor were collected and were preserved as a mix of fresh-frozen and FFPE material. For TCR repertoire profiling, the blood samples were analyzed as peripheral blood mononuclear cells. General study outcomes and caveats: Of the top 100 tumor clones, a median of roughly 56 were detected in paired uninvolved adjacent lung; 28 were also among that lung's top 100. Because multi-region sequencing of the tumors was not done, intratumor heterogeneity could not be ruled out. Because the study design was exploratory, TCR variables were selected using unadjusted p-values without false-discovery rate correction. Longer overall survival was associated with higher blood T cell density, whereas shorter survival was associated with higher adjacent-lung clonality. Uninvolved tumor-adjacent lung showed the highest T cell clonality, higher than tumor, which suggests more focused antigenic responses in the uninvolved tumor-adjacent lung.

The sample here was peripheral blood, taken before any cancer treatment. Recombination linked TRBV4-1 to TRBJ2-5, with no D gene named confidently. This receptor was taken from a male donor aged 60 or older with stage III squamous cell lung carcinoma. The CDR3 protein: CASSQDPATQETQYF. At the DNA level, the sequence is TGCGCCAGCAGCCAAGACCCAGCCACCCAAGAGACCCAGTACTTC.